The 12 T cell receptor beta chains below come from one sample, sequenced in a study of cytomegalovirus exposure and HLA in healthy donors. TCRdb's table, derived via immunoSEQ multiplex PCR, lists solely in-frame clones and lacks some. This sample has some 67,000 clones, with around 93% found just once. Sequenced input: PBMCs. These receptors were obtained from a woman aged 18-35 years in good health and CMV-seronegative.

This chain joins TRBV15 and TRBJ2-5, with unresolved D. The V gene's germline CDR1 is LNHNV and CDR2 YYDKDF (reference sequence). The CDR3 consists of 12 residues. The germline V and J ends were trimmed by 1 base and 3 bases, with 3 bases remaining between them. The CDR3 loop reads CATSRAKETQYF. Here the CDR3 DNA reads TGTGCCACCAGCAGAGCAAAAGAGACCCAGTACTTC.

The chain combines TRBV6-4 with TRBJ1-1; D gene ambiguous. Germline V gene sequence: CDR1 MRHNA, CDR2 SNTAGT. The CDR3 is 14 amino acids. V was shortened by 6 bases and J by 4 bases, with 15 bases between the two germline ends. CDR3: CASRESVFGTEAFF. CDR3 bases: TGTGCCAGCAGAGAATCAGTGTTTGGCACTGAAGCTTTCTTT.

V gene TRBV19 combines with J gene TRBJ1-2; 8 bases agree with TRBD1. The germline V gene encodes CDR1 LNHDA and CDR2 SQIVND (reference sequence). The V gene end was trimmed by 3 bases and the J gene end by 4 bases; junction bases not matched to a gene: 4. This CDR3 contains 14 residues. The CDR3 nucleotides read TGTGCCAGTAGTATGGCAGGGGGCGTCTATGGCTACACCTTC. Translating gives CASSMAGGVYGYTF.

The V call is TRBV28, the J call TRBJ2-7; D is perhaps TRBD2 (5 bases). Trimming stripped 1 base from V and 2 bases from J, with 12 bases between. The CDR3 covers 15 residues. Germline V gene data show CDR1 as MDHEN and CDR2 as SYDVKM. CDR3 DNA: TGTGCCAGCAGTTTATACGGGGAGAGGACCTACGAGCAGTACTTC. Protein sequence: CASSLYGERTYEQYF.

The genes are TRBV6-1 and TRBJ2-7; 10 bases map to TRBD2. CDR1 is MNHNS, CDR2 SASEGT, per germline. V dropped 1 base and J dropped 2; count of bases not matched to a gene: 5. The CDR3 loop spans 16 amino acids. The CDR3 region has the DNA TGTGCCAGCAGTGAAGGTACTAGCGGGGCCGCCTACGAGCAGTACTTC. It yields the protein CASSEGTSGAAYEQYF.

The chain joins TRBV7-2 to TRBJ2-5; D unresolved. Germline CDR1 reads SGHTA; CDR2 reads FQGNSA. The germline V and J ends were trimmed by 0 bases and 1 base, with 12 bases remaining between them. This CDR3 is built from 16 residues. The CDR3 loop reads CASSLAPQAFQETQYF. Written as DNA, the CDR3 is TGTGCCAGCAGCTTAGCTCCTCAGGCGTTCCAAGAGACCCAGTACTTC.

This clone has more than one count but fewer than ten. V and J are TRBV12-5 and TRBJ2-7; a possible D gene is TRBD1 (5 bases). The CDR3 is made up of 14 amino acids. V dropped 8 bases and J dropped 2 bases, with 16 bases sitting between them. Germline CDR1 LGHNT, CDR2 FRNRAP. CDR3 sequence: CASWFELQAYEQYF. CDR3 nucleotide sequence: TGTGCTAGTTGGTTTGAGTTACAGGCCTACGAGCAGTACTTC.

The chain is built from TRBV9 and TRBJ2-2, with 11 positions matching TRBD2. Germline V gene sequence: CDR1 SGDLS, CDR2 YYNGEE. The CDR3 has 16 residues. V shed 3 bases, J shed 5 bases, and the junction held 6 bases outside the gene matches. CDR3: CASSARLAGQTGELFF. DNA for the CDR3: TGTGCCAGCAGCGCTCGACTAGCGGGACAGACCGGGGAGCTGTTTTTT. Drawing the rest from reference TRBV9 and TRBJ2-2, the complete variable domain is DSGVTQTPKHLITATGQRVTLRCSPRSGDLSVYWYQQSLDQGLQFLIQYYNGEERAKGNILERFSAQQFPDLHSELNLSSLELGDSALYFCASSARLAGQTGELFFGEGSRLTVL.

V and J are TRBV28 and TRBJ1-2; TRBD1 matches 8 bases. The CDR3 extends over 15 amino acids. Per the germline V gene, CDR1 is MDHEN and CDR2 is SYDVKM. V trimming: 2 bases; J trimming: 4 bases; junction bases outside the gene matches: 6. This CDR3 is CASSLGDRNSYGYTF. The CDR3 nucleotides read TGTGCCAGCAGTTTAGGGGACAGGAACTCCTATGGCTACACCTTC.

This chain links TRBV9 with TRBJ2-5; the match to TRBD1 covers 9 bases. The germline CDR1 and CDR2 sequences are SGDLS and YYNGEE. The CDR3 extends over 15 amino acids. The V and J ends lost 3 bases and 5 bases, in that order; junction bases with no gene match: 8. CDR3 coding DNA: TGTGCCAGCAGCGCACTTTCGACAGGGGGGGAGACCCAGTACTTC. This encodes CASSALSTGGETQYF.

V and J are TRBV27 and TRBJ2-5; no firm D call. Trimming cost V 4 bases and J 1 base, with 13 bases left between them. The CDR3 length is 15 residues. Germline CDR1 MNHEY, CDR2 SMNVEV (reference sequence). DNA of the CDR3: TGTGCCAGCAGTTCATGGAATAGAGGCCAAGAGACCCAGTACTTC. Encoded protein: CASSSWNRGQETQYF.

The CDR3 nucleotides are TGTGCCAGCAGTCGACCGGGGGGGAGCTATGGCTACACCTTC. It is translated as CASSRPGGSYGYTF. The rearrangement links TRBV27 to TRBJ1-2, with TRBD1 as a possible D gene (5 bases). Germline V lookup: CDR1 MNHEY, CDR2 SMNVEV (reference sequence). Between the trimmed V and J ends, which lost 5 bases and 4 bases, there was a span of 14 bases. This CDR3 region has 14 residues.